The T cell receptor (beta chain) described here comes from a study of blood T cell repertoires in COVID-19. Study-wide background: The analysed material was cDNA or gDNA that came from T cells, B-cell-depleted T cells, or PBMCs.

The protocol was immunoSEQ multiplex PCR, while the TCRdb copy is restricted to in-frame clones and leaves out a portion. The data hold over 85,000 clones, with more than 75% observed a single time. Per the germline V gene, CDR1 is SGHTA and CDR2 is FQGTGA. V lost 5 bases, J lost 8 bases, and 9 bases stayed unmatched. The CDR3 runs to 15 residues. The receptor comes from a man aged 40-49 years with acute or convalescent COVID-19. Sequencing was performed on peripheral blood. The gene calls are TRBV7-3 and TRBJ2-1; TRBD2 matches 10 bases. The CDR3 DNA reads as TGTGCCAGCAGCGTATTAGCGGGGGGCGGGTATGAGCAGTTCTTC. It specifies CASSVLAGGGYEQFF.